A selection of T cell receptor beta chains follows, all from one sample in a study of blood T cell repertoires in COVID-19. Clones were read by immunoSEQ multiplex PCR, and TCRdb kept only the in-frame ones, dropping some. This table holds under 200,000 clones, roughly 84% found once. The sample was peripheral blood. The receptors derive from a man aged 45-65 years with active or convalescent COVID-19. CDR3s include the opening cysteine and the closing phenylalanine or tryptophan. The D gene is left open where the match is weak. The size of a clone is reported for some rows only, either as once, few or many, or as a class for expanded clones.

j_call	v_call	d_call	clone_size	cdr3_aa	cdr3_nt
TRBJ2-7	TRBV7-6	TRBD2	NA	CASSLSLAGVREQYF	TGTGCCAGCAGCTTATCCCTAGCGGGAGTCCGTGAGCAGTACTTC
TRBJ2-3	TRBV11-2	TRBD2	NA	CASSPGLAGLGDTQYF	TGTGCCAGCAGCCCGGGACTAGCGGGTCTAGGGGATACGCAGTATTTT
TRBJ1-1	TRBV7-9	NA	NA	CASSVRGYTEAFF	TGTGCCAGCAGCGTCAGGGGTTACACTGAAGCTTTCTTT
TRBJ1-3	TRBV6-1	TRBD1	NA	CASSGGQESSGNTIYF	TGTGCCAGCAGTGGGGGACAGGAAAGCTCTGGAAACACCATATATTTT
TRBJ2-1	TRBV6-1	NA	NA	CASSGDKPPSYNEQFF	TGTGCCAGCAGTGGGGACAAGCCTCCTTCCTACAATGAGCAGTTCTTC
TRBJ1-4	TRBV4-2	NA	NA	CASSQGQVGDEKLFF	TGTGCCAGCAGCCAAGGACAGGTGGGAGATGAAAAACTGTTTTTT
TRBJ1-5	TRBV14	TRBD1	NA	CASSRGQGDPQPQHF	TGTGCCAGCAGCCGAGGACAGGGCGACCCTCAGCCCCAGCATTTT
TRBJ1-2	TRBV19	TRBD1	few	CASTTPTGTVPYGYTF	TGTGCCAGTACCACTCCTACCGGGACAGTTCCCTATGGCTACACCTTC
TRBJ1-5	TRBV6-1	NA	NA	CASSENRRALYSNQPQHF	TGTGCCAGCAGTGAGAACAGGAGGGCCCTATATAGCAATCAGCCCCAGCATTTT
TRBJ2-2	TRBV7-2	NA	NA	CASSPLSGADGELFF	TGTGCCAGCAGCCCACTGTCCGGAGCGGACGGGGAGCTGTTTTTT
TRBJ1-3	TRBV5-1	NA	few	CASSFGSTTSGNTIYF	TGCGCCAGCAGCTTTGGTTCCACTACCTCTGGAAACACCATATATTTT
TRBJ2-7	TRBV28	NA	NA	CASSSPLGTTSEQYF	TGTGCCAGCAGTTCCCCTTTGGGTACTACGTCGGAGCAGTACTTC
TRBJ2-1	TRBV5-1	NA	NA	CASSLAGSYNEQFF	TGCGCCAGCAGCTTAGCGGGCTCCTACAATGAGCAGTTCTTC
TRBJ1-2	TRBV9	NA	few	CASSVEASPNYGYTF	TGTGCCAGCAGCGTAGAAGCCTCGCCTAACTATGGCTACACCTTC
TRBJ1-2	TRBV28	NA	NA	CASSIHRVGGYTF	TGTGCCAGCAGTATACACAGGGTGGGCGGCTACACCTTC
TRBJ2-7	TRBV5-1	TRBD2	NA	CASSLANGGNHEQYF	TGCGCCAGCAGCTTGGCAAACGGGGGGAACCACGAGCAGTACTTC
TRBJ2-7	TRBV24-1	NA	NA	CATSDSATGIGEQYF	TGTGCCACCAGTGATTCAGCAACAGGGATCGGCGAGCAGTACTTC
TRBJ2-2	TRBV4-2	TRBD2	NA	CASSQETSGYTGELFF	TGTGCCAGCAGCCAAGAAACTAGCGGGTACACCGGGGAGCTGTTTTTT
TRBJ1-1	TRBV6-2/TRBV6-3	NA	few	CASSYRRDTEAFF	TGTGCCAGCAGTTATCGCAGGGATACTGAAGCTTTCTTT
TRBJ2-3	TRBV13	TRBD2	NA	CASSPIVRGSGTDTQYF	TGTGCCAGCAGCCCCATCGTGCGGGGGTCTGGCACAGATACGCAGTATTTT
TRBJ1-1	TRBV18	NA	NA	CASQTDRNTEAFF	TGTGCCAGCCAAACGGACAGAAACACTGAAGCTTTCTTT
TRBJ1-2	TRBV4-3	TRBD1	NA	CASSQGQGGRSYGYTF	TGCGCCAGCAGCCAGGGACAGGGAGGGAGAAGCTATGGCTACACCTTC
TRBJ2-7	TRBV2	NA	NA	CASSGSTNEQYF	TGTGCCAGCAGTGGATCAACAAACGAGCAGTACTTC